A single T cell receptor beta chain is shown here with its context. Its ends do not fully match the called genes, so a read error is possible. Only in-frame clones appear in the TCRdb table, and some are missing; sequencing was by immunoSEQ multiplex PCR. This repertoire shows some 350,000 clones, around 66% found once; its top ten account for 5% to 6.5%. CDR3 length: 14 amino acids. Looked up from germline, CDR1 is SGDLS and CDR2 is YYNGEE. These data belong to a study of cytotoxic CD8 clonotypes in ibrutinib-treated CLL. The material was PBMCs, obtained after 36 months of ibrutinib treatment. This sequence originates from a human donor with chronic lymphocytic leukemia. This chain connects TRBV9 to TRBJ2-6; D remains ambiguous. The CDR3 DNA is TGTGCCAGCAGCGTAGAAGGGTGGGCCCACGTCCTGACTTTC. Translating it yields CASSVEGWAHVLTF.